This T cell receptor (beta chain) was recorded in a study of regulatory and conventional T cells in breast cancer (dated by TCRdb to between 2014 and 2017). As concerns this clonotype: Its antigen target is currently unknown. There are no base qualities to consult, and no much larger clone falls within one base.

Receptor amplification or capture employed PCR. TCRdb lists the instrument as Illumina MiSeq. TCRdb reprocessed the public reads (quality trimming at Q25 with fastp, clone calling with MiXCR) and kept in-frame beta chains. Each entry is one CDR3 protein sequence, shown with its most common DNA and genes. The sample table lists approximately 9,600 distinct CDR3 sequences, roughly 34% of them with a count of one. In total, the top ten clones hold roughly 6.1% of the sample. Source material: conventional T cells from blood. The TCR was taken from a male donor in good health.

At the DNA level, the sequence is TGTGCCAGCACCTCACCGGGGAGGGTAGAGGGCTACACCTTC. It encodes CASTSPGRVEGYTF. The rearrangement combines TRBV7-2 with TRBJ1-2, with no confident D gene call. Between the V and J ends, shortened by 7 bases and 8 bases respectively, the junction contains 20 bases. The germline V gene provides CDR1 SGHTA and CDR2 FQGNSA. The CDR3 starts with the cysteine, ends with the phenylalanine, and has 14 residues. The only DNA kept is the CDR3, 42 bases in frame from the first base.